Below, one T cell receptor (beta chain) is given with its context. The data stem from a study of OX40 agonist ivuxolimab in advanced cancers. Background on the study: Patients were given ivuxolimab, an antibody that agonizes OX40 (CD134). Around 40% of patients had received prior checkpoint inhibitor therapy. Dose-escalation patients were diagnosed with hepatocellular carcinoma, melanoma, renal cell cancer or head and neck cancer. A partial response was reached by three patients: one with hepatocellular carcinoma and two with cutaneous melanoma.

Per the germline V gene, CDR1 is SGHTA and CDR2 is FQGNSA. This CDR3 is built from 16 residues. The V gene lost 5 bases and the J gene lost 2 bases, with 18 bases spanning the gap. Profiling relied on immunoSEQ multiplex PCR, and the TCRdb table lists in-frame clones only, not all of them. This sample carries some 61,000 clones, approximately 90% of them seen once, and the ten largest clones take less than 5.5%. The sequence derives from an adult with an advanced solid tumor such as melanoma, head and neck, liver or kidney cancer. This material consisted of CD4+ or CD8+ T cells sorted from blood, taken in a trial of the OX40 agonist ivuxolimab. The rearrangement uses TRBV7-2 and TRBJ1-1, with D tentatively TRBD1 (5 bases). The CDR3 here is CASSLYGGIQNTEAFF. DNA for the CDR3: TGTGCCAGCAGCCTTTACGGGGGGATACAAAACACTGAAGCTTTCTTT.